This T cell receptor (beta chain) was sequenced for a study of identifying expanded T cells in peripheral blood. Some clones are missing from TCRdb's copy, which holds only in-frame ones; the method was immunoSEQ multiplex PCR. The sample lists tens of thousands of clones, roughly 87% seen once, with approximately 5.2% in the top ten. The CDR3 has 15 residues. Trimming removed 5 bases from V and 5 bases from J, with 19 bases in between. Germline CDR1 and CDR2: MNHEY and SMNVEV (reference sequence). This TCR was sampled from a person aged 18 to 70 in good health. The chain is built from TRBV27 and TRBJ2-7, with D possibly matching TRBD2 (5 bases). Material: blood. The CDR3 bases are TGTGCCAGCAGTATCCAAATGCTGCGGGCAAACGAGCAGTACTTC. Translating it yields CASSIQMLRANEQYF.